Presented here are 21 T cell receptor beta chains from one specimen sequenced in a study of T cells expressing NK-cell markers. TCRdb reworked the 5' RACE reads into one entry per CDR3 protein, no DNA. The repertoire table contains about 170,000 distinct CDR3 sequences. Sequencing used blood T cells: a sorted CD56 or NKG2C T cell subset, CD4+ or CD8+ T cells, or bulk PBMC T cells (not recorded which). The receptors come from a man between 18 and 69 years old in good health.

The chain uses TRBV20-1 and TRBJ2-2; TCRdb selects TRBD1, and the lack of DNA leaves this call unchecked. The CDR3 loop spans 16 amino acids. The germline gives CDR1 DFQATT, CDR2 SNEGSKA (reference sequence). The CDR3 here is CSARGARGENTGELFF.

The genes are TRBV28 and TRBJ2-5; checking the TCRdb D call of TRBD1 is not possible without DNA. The CDR3 totals 14 residues. Germline values: CDR1 MDHEN, CDR2 SYDVKM. The CDR3 sequence is CASSFQAGEETQYF.

The rearrangement uses TRBV27 and TRBJ2-2; as DNA is missing, the TRBD1 call by TCRdb cannot be tested. The CDR3 consists of 16 residues. Germline loops: CDR1 MNHEY, CDR2 SMNVEV (reference sequence). This chain's CDR3 is CASRSLVRGWTGELFF.

The chain carries TRBV5-6 and TRBJ2-5; with no DNA, the TCRdb D assignment of TRBD2 cannot be verified. CDR1 and CDR2 from the germline V gene are SGHDT and YYEEEE. The CDR3 totals 16 residues. CDR3 region: CASSRPGLPNQETQYF.

The chain's CDR3 is CASSLTVGPSRNEQFF. This chain uses TRBV7-3 with TRBJ2-1; TCRdb designates TRBD2, a call that cannot be tested without DNA. The CDR3 is 16 residues long. Germline-derived CDR1 and CDR2 are SGHTA and FQGTGA. Filled out from reference TRBV7-3 and TRBJ2-1, the complete variable domain reads GAGVSQTPSNKVTEKGKYVELRCDPISGHTALYWYRQSLGQGPEFLIYFQGTGAADDSGLPNDRFFAVRPEGSVSTLKIQRTERGDSAVYLCASSLTVGPSRNEQFFGPGTRLTVL.

This chain uses TRBV6-1 with TRBJ2-7; TCRdb designates TRBD1, a call that cannot be tested without DNA. This CDR3 comprises 17 residues. The germline gives CDR1 MNHNS, CDR2 SASEGT. Here the CDR3 reads CASSPRDSKLLSYEQYF.

This chain joins TRBV2 and TRBJ1-5. Germline values: CDR1 SNHLY, CDR2 FYNNEI. The CDR3 is 12 amino acids. The CDR3 region is CASRRMLMPQHF.

The chain uses TRBV29-1 and TRBJ1-2. This CDR3 is built from 14 residues. Germline-derived CDR1 and CDR2 are SQVTM and ANQGSEA. This chain's CDR3 is CSAPVGASNYGYTF. Combining the CDR3 with reference TRBV29-1 and TRBJ1-2 gives the whole variable domain SAVISQKPSRDICQRGTSLTIQCQVDSQVTMMFWYRQQPGQSLTLIATANQGSEATYESGFVIDKFPISRPNLTFSTLTVSNMSPEDSSIYLCSAPVGASNYGYTFGSGTRLTVV.

The chain employs TRBV3-1 and TRBJ1-5. The CDR3 consists of 15 residues. Germline CDR1 reads LGHDT; CDR2 reads YNNKEL (reference sequence). This chain's CDR3 is CASSQVGQSNQPQHF.

This chain links TRBV12-3 or TRBV12-4 with TRBJ2-3; the TCRdb call, TRBD2, lacks DNA for checking. The CDR3 sequence is 13 residues long. CDR3 loop: CASSFSSGFAQYF.

V is TRBV4-1 and J is TRBJ2-1; TCRdb's assignment of TRBD1 cannot be checked, as there is no DNA. The CDR3 sequence is 17 residues long. The germline V gene encodes CDR1 MGHRA and CDR2 YSYEKL. The CDR3 sequence: CASSQRTGQGPHNEQFF.

The J gene is TRBJ2-3, the V gene TRBV28; TCRdb designates TRBD2, a call that cannot be tested without DNA. CDR3 length equals 17 residues. CDR1 is MDHEN and CDR2 is SYDVKM in the germline V gene. The CDR3 reads CASSLGLTSGITDTQYF.

This chain joins TRBV6-1 and TRBJ2-3; TCRdb names TRBD1, which stays unverified in the absence of DNA. The germline V gene has CDR1 MNHNS and CDR2 SASEGT. The CDR3 has 16 amino acids. CDR3 loop: CASGQGTPSSTDTQYF.

V gene TRBV5-1 combines with J gene TRBJ2-1; the TRBD1 assignment by TCRdb is unverifiable without DNA. Germline V gene sequence: CDR1 SGHRS, CDR2 YFSETQ. The CDR3 runs to 15 residues. The CDR3: CASSFIGQGADEQFF.

The chain employs TRBV28 and TRBJ2-1; the TCRdb D gene call, TRBD2, has no DNA to confirm it. The CDR3 has 14 residues. The germline CDR1 and CDR2 sequences are MDHEN and SYDVKM. Here the CDR3 reads CASSPETSPDEQFF.

This rearrangement joins TRBV7-8 to TRBJ2-1; no DNA is available, so the TRBD1 call from TCRdb remains unchecked. This CDR3 comprises 15 residues. Germline-derived CDR1 and CDR2 are SGHVS and FQNEAQ. The chain's CDR3 is CASSLYGRGNNEQFF.

The chain uses TRBV7-2 and TRBJ2-5; there is no DNA to check the TCRdb D call of TRBD1. From germline, CDR1 is SGHTA and CDR2 FQGNSA. The CDR3 covers 14 residues. The CDR3 here is CASSLAGGPETQYF.

The chain couples TRBV21-1 to TRBJ2-1; with no DNA, the TCRdb D assignment of TRBD2 cannot be verified. TRBV21-1 is given as a pseudogene. CDR3 size: 17 residues. The CDR3: CASSPPTSGGPYNEQFF.

V usage is TRBV7-9 and J usage is TRBJ2-2; TCRdb picks TRBD1, but there is no DNA to check that call. CDR3 size: 16 residues. Germline V gene lookup returns CDR1 SEHNR and CDR2 FQNEAQ (reference sequence). The CDR3 reads CASSSGTGKNTGELFF.

V and J are TRBV12-3 or TRBV12-4 and TRBJ2-7. The CDR3 loop spans 12 amino acids. The CDR3 sequence: CASSIQVYEQYF.

The CDR3 spells CATTALEGQHYGYTF. The chain has TRBV15 and TRBJ1-2; as DNA is missing, the TRBD1 call by TCRdb cannot be tested. CDR3 size: 15 residues. The germline gives CDR1 LNHNV, CDR2 YYDKDF (reference sequence).